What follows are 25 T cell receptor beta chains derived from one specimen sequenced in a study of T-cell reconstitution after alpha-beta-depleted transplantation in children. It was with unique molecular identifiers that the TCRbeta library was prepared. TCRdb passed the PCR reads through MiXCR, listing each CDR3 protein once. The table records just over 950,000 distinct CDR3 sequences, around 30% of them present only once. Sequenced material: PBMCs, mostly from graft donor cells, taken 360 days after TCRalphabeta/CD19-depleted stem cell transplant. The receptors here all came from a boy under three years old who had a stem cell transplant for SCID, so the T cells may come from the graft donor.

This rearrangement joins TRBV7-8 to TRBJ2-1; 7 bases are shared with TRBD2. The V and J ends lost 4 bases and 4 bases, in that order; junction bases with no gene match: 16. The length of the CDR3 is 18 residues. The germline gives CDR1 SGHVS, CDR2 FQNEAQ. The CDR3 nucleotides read TGTGCCAGCAGCTCCGCATCGAGCTGGGGGGGGAAGTACAATGAGCAGTTCTTC. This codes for CASSSASSWGGKYNEQFF.

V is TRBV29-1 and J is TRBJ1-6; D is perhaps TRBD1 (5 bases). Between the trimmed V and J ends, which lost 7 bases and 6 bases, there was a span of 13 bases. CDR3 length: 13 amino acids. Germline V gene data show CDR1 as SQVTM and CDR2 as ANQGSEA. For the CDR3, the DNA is TGCAGCGCCAGGACATCCCTTAATTCACCCCTCCACTTT. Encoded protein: CSARTSLNSPLHF.

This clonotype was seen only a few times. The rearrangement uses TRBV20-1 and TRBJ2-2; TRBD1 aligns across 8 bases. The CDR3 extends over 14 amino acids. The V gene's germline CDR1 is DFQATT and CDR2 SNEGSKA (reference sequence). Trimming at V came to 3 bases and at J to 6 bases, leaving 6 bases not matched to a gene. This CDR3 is CSARDTGGSGELFF. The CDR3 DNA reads TGCAGTGCTAGGGACACAGGGGGATCCGGGGAGCTGTTTTTT.

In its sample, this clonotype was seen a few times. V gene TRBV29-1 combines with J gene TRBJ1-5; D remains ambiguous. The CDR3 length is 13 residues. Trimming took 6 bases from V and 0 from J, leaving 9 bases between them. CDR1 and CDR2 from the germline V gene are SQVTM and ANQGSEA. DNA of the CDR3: TGCAGCGTAGCTCAGGATAGCAATCAGCCCCAGCATTTT. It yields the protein CSVAQDSNQPQHF.

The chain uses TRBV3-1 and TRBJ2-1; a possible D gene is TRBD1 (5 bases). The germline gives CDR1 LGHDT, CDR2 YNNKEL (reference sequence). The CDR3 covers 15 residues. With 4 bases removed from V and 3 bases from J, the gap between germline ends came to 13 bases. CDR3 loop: CASSLQVVGYNEQFF. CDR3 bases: TGTGCCAGCAGCCTACAGGTAGTAGGCTACAATGAGCAGTTCTTC.

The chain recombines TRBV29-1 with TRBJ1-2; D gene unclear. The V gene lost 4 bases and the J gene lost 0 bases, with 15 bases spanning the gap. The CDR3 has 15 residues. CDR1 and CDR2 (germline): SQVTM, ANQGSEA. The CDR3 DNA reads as TGCAGCGTTGGAGGGAGAGGATTGCCTAACTATGGCTACACCTTC. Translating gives CSVGGRGLPNYGYTF. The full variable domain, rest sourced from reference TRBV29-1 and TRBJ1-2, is SAVISQKPSRDICQRGTSLTIQCQVDSQVTMMFWYRQQPGQSLTLIATANQGSEATYESGFVIDKFPISRPNLTFSTLTVSNMSPEDSSIYLCSVGGRGLPNYGYTFGSGTRLTVV.

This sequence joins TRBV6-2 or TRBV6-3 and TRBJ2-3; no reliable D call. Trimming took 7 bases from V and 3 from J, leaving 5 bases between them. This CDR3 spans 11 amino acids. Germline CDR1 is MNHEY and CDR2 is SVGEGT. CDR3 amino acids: CASKRTDTQYF. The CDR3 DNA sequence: TGTGCCAGCAAAAGGACAGATACGCAGTATTTT.

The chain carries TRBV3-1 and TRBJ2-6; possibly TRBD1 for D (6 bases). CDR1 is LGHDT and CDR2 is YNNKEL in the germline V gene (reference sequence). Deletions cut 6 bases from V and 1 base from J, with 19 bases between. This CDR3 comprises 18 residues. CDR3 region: CASSGDMGALSGANVLTF. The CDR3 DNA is TGTGCCAGCAGTGGCGACATGGGGGCCCTTTCTGGGGCCAACGTCCTGACTTTC.

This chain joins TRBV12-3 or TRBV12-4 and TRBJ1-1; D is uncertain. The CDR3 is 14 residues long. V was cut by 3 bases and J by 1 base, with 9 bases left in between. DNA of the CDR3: TGTGCCAGCAGTTTTAGGACGCAGAACACTGAAGCTTTCTTT. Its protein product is CASSFRTQNTEAFF.

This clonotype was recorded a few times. The chain's CDR3 is CASSVQQTYNSPLHF. The CDR3 DNA sequence: TGTGCCAGCAGTGTACAGCAAACTTATAATTCACCCCTCCACTTT. This chain links TRBV6-1 with TRBJ1-6; D is unresolved. Trimming shortened V by 4 bases and J by 4 bases, and 11 bases separated the two germline ends. The CDR3 contains 15 residues. CDR1 MNHNS and CDR2 SASEGT come from the germline V gene.

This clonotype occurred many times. The CDR3 DNA reads as TGTGCCAGCAGCCCGTTGACTAGCGGGTTATACAATGAGCAGTTCTTC. Encoded protein: CASSPLTSGLYNEQFF. This sequence joins TRBV3-1 and TRBJ2-1, with 10 bases lining up with TRBD2. V lost 4 bases and J lost 4; bases outside the gene matches: 7. Germline assignment: CDR1 LGHDT and CDR2 YNNKEL (reference sequence). The CDR3 length is 16 residues.

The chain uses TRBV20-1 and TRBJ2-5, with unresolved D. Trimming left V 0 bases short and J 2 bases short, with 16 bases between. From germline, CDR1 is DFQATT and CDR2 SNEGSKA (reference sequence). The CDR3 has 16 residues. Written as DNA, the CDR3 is TGCAGTGCTAGAGATGACCGGGCAACCTTTCAAGAGACCCAGTACTTC. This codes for CSARDDRATFQETQYF.

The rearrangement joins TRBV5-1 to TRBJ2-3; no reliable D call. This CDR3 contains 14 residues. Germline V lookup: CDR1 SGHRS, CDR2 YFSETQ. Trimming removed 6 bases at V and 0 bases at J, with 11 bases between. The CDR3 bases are TGCGCCAGCACGCTTCAGTTGAGCACAGATACGCAGTATTTT. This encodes CASTLQLSTDTQYF.

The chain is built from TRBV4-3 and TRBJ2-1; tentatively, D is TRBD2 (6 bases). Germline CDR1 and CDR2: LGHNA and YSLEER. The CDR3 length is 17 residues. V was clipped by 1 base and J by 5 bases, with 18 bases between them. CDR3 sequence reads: CASSQAPAGYYNNEQFF. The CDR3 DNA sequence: TGCGCCAGCAGCCAAGCCCCGGCGGGGTACTACAACAATGAGCAGTTCTTC.

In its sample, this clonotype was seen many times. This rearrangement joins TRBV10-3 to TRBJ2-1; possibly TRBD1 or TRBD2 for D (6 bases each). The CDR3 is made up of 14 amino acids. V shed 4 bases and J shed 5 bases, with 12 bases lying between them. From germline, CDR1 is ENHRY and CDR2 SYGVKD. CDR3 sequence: CAISVWGANNEQFF. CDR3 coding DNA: TGTGCCATCAGTGTGTGGGGGGCCAACAATGAGCAGTTCTTC.

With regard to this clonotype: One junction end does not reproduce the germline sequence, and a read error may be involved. CDR3 in DNA: TGTGCCAGCAGCTCCGCCGGGACCCCCTATGAGCAGTACTTC. It translates to CASSSAGTPYEQYF. The V gene is TRBV7-6, the J gene TRBJ2-7, with D possibly called TRBD1 or TRBD2 (5 bases each). The CDR3 is made up of 14 amino acids. In germline, CDR1 is SGHVS, CDR2 FNYEAQ.

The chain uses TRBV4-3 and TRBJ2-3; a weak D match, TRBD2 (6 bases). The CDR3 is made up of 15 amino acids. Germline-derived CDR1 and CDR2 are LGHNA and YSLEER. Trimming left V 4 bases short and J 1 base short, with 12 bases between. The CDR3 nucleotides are TGCGCCAGCAGCCCCACCGGGACTCGCACAGATACGCAGTATTTT. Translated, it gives CASSPTGTRTDTQYF.

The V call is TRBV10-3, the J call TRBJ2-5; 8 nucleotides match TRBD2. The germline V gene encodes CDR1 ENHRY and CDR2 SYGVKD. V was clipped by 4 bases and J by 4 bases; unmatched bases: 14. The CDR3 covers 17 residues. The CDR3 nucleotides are TGTGCCATCAGTGTTTCGGGGGGGCGGGCCCCCATAGAGACCCAGTACTTC. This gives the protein CAISVSGGRAPIETQYF.

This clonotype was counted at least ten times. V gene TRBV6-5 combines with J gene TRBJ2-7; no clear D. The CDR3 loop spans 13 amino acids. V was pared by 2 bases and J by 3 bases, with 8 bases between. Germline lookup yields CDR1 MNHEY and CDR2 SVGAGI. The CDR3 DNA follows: TGTGCCAGCAGTTACGCTCCCGGCTACGAGCAGTACTTC. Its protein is CASSYAPGYEQYF.

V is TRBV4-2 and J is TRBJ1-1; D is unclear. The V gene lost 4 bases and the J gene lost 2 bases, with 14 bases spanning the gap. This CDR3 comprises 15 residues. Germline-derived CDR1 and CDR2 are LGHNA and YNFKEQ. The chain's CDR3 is CASSPRTSTNTEAFF. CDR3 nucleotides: TGTGCCAGCAGCCCCCGGACGAGTACTAACACTGAAGCTTTCTTT.

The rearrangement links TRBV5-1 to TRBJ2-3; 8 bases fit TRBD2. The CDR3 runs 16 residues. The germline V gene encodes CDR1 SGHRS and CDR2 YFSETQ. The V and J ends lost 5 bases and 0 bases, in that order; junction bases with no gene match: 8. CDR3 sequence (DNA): TGCGCCAGCAGGGACCGACTAGCGTTTAGCACAGATACGCAGTATTTT. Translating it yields CASRDRLAFSTDTQYF. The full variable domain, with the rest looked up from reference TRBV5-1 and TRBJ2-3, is KAGVTQTPRYLIKTRGQQVTLSCSPISGHRSVSWYQQTPGQGLQFLFEYFSETQRNKGNFPGRFSGRQFSNSRSEMNVSTLELGDSALYLCASRDRLAFSTDTQYFGPGTRLTVL.

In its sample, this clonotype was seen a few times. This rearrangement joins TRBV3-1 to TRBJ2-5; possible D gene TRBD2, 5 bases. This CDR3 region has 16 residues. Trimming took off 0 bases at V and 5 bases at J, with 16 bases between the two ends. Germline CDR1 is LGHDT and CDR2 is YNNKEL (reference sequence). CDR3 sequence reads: CASSQDWRATGETQYF. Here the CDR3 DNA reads TGTGCCAGCAGCCAAGATTGGCGAGCAACGGGGGAGACCCAGTACTTC.

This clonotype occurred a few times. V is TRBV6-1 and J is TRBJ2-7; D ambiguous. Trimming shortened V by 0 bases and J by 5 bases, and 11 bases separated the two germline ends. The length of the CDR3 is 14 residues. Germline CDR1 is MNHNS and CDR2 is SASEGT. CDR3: CASSEAVGFHEQYF. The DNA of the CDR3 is TGTGCCAGCAGTGAAGCAGTGGGGTTCCACGAGCAGTACTTC.

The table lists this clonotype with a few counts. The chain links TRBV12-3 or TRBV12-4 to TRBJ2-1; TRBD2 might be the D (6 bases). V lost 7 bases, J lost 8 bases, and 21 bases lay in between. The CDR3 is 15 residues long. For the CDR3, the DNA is TGTGCCAGCAACTTACCAACACGCGGGGCGGATGAGCAGTTCTTC. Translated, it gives CASNLPTRGADEQFF.

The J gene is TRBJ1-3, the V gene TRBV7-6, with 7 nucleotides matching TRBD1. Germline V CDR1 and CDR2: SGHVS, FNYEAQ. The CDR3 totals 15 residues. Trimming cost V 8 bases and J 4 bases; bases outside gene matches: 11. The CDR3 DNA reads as TGTGCCAGCGTCCCCGAGGGGGCGCACGGAAACACCATATATTTT. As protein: CASVPEGAHGNTIYF.